What follows are 3 T cell receptor beta chains derived from one specimen sequenced in a study of blood T cell repertoires in COVID-19. Measured with immunoSEQ multiplex PCR; TCRdb has only the in-frame clones, and not every one. The sample carries about 240,000 clones, about 87% recorded once. Sequenced: peripheral blood. These receptors were obtained from a woman in her seventies with active or convalescent COVID-19.

CDR3 residues: CASSQGRSYEQYF. CDR3 DNA: TGCGCCAGCAGTCAAGGGAGATCCTACGAGCAGTACTTC. This chain links TRBV10-1 with TRBJ2-7; possible D gene TRBD2, 5 bases. CDR3 length: 13 amino acids. Germline CDR1 and CDR2: WNHNN and SYGVQD (reference sequence). V was cut by 5 bases and J by 1 base, with 9 bases left in between.

V usage is TRBV5-6 and J usage is TRBJ1-2; D is unclear. Germline CDR1 reads SGHDT; CDR2 reads YYEEEE. Trimming shortened V by 0 bases and J by 3 bases, and 15 bases separated the two germline ends. This CDR3 is 16 amino acids long. CDR3 region: CASSLGTGTKDYGYTF. The CDR3 DNA is TGTGCCAGCAGCTTGGGAACGGGAACCAAGGACTATGGCTACACCTTC.

The V gene is TRBV24-1, the J gene TRBJ1-2, with 10 nucleotides matching TRBD1. CDR3 length equals 15 residues. Germline CDR1 and CDR2: KGHDR and SFDVKD. With V trimmed by 3 bases and J by 10 bases, 10 bases remained unmatched. The CDR3 here is CATSDPRQGAVDYTF. As DNA, the CDR3 is TGTGCCACCAGTGATCCCAGACAGGGGGCGGTCGACTACACCTTC.